Listed below are T cell receptor beta chains from one sample, sequenced in a study of OX40 agonist ivuxolimab in advanced cancers. The table came from immunoSEQ multiplex PCR; TCRdb's copy has only in-frame clones and leaves some out. The data hold roughly 69,000 clones, with over 80% observed a single time. The sequenced sample was CD4+ or CD8+ T cells sorted from blood, obtained in a trial of the OX40 agonist ivuxolimab. These receptors were taken from an adult with an advanced solid tumor such as melanoma, head and neck, liver or kidney cancer. The CDR3 runs from the conserved cysteine through the conserved F or W. D genes are given only for firm matches. Size is omitted from some rows. Given values are once, few, many or a class for expanded clones.

CDR3nt: TGTGCCACCAAACAGGGGGAGGTGAACGGGGAGCTGTTTTTT
CDR3aa: CATKQGEVNGELFF
d_gene: TRBD1
j_gene: TRBJ2-2
v_gene: TRBV2
abundance: .

CDR3nt: TGTGCCAGCAGCCGTGGGGGGAATGAAAAACTGTTTTTT
CDR3aa: CASSRGGNEKLFF
d_gene: .
j_gene: TRBJ1-4
v_gene: TRBV14
abundance: once

CDR3nt: TGTGCCAGTAGCCGACGGGACAGGGATTATAGCAATCAGCCCCAGCATTTT
CDR3aa: CASSRRDRDYSNQPQHF
d_gene: TRBD1
j_gene: TRBJ1-5
v_gene: TRBV19
abundance: .

CDR3nt: TGTGCCAGCTCACCCCGGGTGAATGGCAATCAGCCCCAGCATTTT
CDR3aa: CASSPRVNGNQPQHF
d_gene: .
j_gene: TRBJ1-5
v_gene: TRBV18
abundance: .

CDR3nt: TGTGCCAGTAGTCCGGGGCGCGGGAGTTACTACGAGCAGTACTTC
CDR3aa: CASSPGRGSYYEQYF
d_gene: TRBD2
j_gene: TRBJ2-7
v_gene: TRBV19
abundance: .

CDR3nt: TGTGCCAGCAGCCCCAGTGGCAGATGGGGTGAAAAACTGTTTTTT
CDR3aa: CASSPSGRWGEKLFF
d_gene: .
j_gene: TRBJ1-4
v_gene: TRBV7-9
abundance: few

CDR3nt: TGCGCCAGCAGCCAAGATGTTTCTGTGACCTACGAGCAGTACTTC
CDR3aa: CASSQDVSVTYEQYF
d_gene: .
j_gene: TRBJ2-7
v_gene: TRBV4-3
abundance: .

CDR3nt: TGCGCCAGCAGCCACAGCGGGGGGAATACCTACGAGCAGTACTTC
CDR3aa: CASSHSGGNTYEQYF
d_gene: TRBD2
j_gene: TRBJ2-7
v_gene: TRBV4-1
abundance: .

CDR3nt: TGTGCCAGCAGCCGAGAGGTAGCGGGAGGTTCGACGCAGTATTTT
CDR3aa: CASSREVAGGSTQYF
d_gene: TRBD2
j_gene: TRBJ2-3
v_gene: TRBV7-9
abundance: .

CDR3nt: TGTGCCAGTAGTCCCCGACAGGGAATTGCAGATACGCAGTATTTT
CDR3aa: CASSPRQGIADTQYF
d_gene: TRBD1
j_gene: TRBJ2-3
v_gene: TRBV19
abundance: .

CDR3nt: TGTGCCAGCAGTTCGAGGACAGGGGAGTGGTACGAGCAGTACTTC
CDR3aa: CASSSRTGEWYEQYF
d_gene: TRBD1
j_gene: TRBJ2-7
v_gene: TRBV28
abundance: .

CDR3nt: TGTGCCACCAGCAGAGAGTCCGCAGGCTTGAGTTCACCCCTCCACTTT
CDR3aa: CATSRESAGLSSPLHF
d_gene: .
j_gene: TRBJ1-6
v_gene: TRBV15
abundance: .

CDR3nt: TGTGCCAGCAGCCGGGGACGGGTCTACGAGCAGTACTTC
CDR3aa: CASSRGRVYEQYF
d_gene: .
j_gene: TRBJ2-7
v_gene: TRBV14
abundance: .

CDR3nt: TGTGCCAGCAGTGAGGGGGTTTTAGGGGCTAACTATGGCTACACCTTC
CDR3aa: CASSEGVLGANYGYTF
d_gene: .
j_gene: TRBJ1-2
v_gene: TRBV2
abundance: .

CDR3nt: TGCGCCAGCAGCCAAGGGTCAGACCGGAAGGCTTTCTTT
CDR3aa: CASSQGSDRKAFF
d_gene: .
j_gene: TRBJ1-1
v_gene: TRBV4-3
abundance: few

CDR3nt: TGTGCCAGCAGCTTGACGGGCGAGCAGTACTTC
CDR3aa: CASSLTGEQYF
d_gene: .
j_gene: TRBJ2-7
v_gene: TRBV7-9
abundance: .

CDR3nt: TGTGCCAGCAGCTTAGTCAAGGGTCCCACAGATACGCAGTATTTT
CDR3aa: CASSLVKGPTDTQYF
d_gene: .
j_gene: TRBJ2-3
v_gene: TRBV11-2
abundance: few

CDR3nt: TGTGCCAGCAGCCGAAGCTTTACCTTTCCAGGGGGGTACGAGCAGTACTTC
CDR3aa: CASSRSFTFPGGYEQYF
d_gene: .
j_gene: TRBJ2-7
v_gene: TRBV7-2
abundance: .

CDR3nt: TGTGCCAGCAGTTTCCTCTCTTTAGCGGGAGCCAATGAGCAGTTCTTC
CDR3aa: CASSFLSLAGANEQFF
d_gene: TRBD2
j_gene: TRBJ2-1
v_gene: TRBV28
abundance: .

CDR3nt: TGTGCCAGCAGCCGGAGGGCTAGCGGGGGTCAGAATGAGCAGTTCTTC
CDR3aa: CASSRRASGGQNEQFF
d_gene: TRBD2
j_gene: TRBJ2-1
v_gene: TRBV5-6
abundance: .

CDR3nt: TGTGCTAGTGGTTTGGTTCAGGACATCATTCGGTACGAGCAGTACTTC
CDR3aa: CASGLVQDIIRYEQYF
d_gene: .
j_gene: TRBJ2-7
v_gene: TRBV12-5
abundance: .

CDR3nt: TGTGCCAGCAGCTCCCGACAGGGGGTCTACACCTTC
CDR3aa: CASSSRQGVYTF
d_gene: TRBD1
j_gene: TRBJ1-2
v_gene: TRBV7-9
abundance: .

CDR3nt: TGTGCCAGCAGTGAGGCTTCTGGGGCCAACGTCCTGACTTTC
CDR3aa: CASSEASGANVLTF
d_gene: .
j_gene: TRBJ2-6
v_gene: TRBV28
abundance: .

CDR3nt: TGTGCCAGCAGTAACTCCGGGAACTCCTACGAGCAGTACTTC
CDR3aa: CASSNSGNSYEQYF
d_gene: .
j_gene: TRBJ2-7
v_gene: TRBV6-5
abundance: .

CDR3nt: TGTGCCAGCAGCCTCACCTACGAGCAGTACTTC
CDR3aa: CASSLTYEQYF
d_gene: .
j_gene: TRBJ2-7
v_gene: TRBV7-9
abundance: .

CDR3nt: TGTGCCAGCAGTCAACTGGACGGCTATGGCTACACCTTC
CDR3aa: CASSQLDGYGYTF
d_gene: .
j_gene: TRBJ1-2
v_gene: TRBV6-5
abundance: .

CDR3nt: TGTGCCTGGAGTGTACCGGAGGGACGGAGTACTGGCTACACCTTC
CDR3aa: CAWSVPEGRSTGYTF
d_gene: .
j_gene: TRBJ1-2
v_gene: TRBV30
abundance: few

CDR3nt: TGTGCCAGCAGACCCGATCGACAGGGGATCGGTGGCTACACCTTC
CDR3aa: CASRPDRQGIGGYTF
d_gene: TRBD1
j_gene: TRBJ1-2
v_gene: TRBV6-5
abundance: .